The present T cell receptor (beta chain) was sequenced within a study of blood T cell repertoires in COVID-19. In the original workflow: Amplifying reference gene primers gave estimates of nucleated cell counts. Profiling relied on immunoSEQ multiplex PCR, and the TCRdb table lists in-frame clones only, not all of them. V, J and clone size derive from that table, while D and trimming were established from the DNA sequence. The data hold under 300,000 clones, with about 88% observed a single time. The CDR3 has 12 amino acids. Trimming took 0 bases from V and 6 from J, leaving 4 bases between them. Germline V CDR1 and CDR2: SGHDT, YYEEEE.

The sample was peripheral blood. This clonotype originated in a woman aged 40 to 50 who had recovered from COVID-19. This chain uses TRBV5-6 with TRBJ2-1; no clear D. The CDR3 coding sequence is TGTGCCAGCAGCTTGGCAGGCAATGAGCAGTTCTTC. Translating gives CASSLAGNEQFF. The variable domain in full, with the rest retrieved from reference TRBV5-6 and TRBJ2-1, is DAGVTQSPTHLIKTRGQQVTLRCSPKSGHDTVSWYQQALGQGPQFIFQYYEEEERQRGNFPDRFSGHQFPNYSSELNVNALLLGDSALYLCASSLAGNEQFFGPGTRLTVL.